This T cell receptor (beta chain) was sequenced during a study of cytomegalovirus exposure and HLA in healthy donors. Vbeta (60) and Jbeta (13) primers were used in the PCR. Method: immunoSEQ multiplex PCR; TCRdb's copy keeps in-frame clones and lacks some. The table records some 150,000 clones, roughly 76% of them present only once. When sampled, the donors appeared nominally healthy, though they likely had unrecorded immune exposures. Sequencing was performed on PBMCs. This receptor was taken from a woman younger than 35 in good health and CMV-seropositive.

The CDR3 is CASSYDRNYEQYF. DNA for the CDR3: TGTGCCAGCAGTTACGACAGAAACTACGAGCAGTACTTC. The chain couples TRBV6-6 to TRBJ2-7; TRBD1 might be the D (5 bases). Germline CDR1 MNHNY, CDR2 SVGAGI (reference sequence). Trimming removed 2 bases at V and 3 bases at J, with 8 bases between. The CDR3 runs 13 residues.